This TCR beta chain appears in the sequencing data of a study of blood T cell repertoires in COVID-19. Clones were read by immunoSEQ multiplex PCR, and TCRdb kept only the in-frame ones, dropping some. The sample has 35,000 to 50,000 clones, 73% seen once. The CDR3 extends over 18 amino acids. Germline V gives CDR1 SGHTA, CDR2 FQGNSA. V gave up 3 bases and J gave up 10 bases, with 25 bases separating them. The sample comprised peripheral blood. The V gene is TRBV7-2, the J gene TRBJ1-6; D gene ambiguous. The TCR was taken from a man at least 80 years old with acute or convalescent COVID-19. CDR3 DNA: TGTGCCAGCAGCTTCTCCGGACTTTCGGGTGTTAGAGGATCACCCCTCCACTTT. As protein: CASSFSGLSGVRGSPLHF.